This TCR beta chain was found in a study of cytomegalovirus exposure and HLA in healthy donors. Regarding the study as a whole: A prior analysis recorded that most TCR beta V segments were productive about 87% or about 30% of the time. TCR beta V- and J-gene trimming, according to a later analysis, was linked to a missense DCLRE1C variant.

From germline, CDR1 is SGHVS and CDR2 FNYEAQ. Trimming at V came to 5 bases and at J to 2 bases, leaving 5 bases not matched to a gene. The CDR3 totals 16 residues. This clone was seen only a few times. Its matching antigen is unknown. PCR was performed using 60 Vbeta and 13 Jbeta primers. Clones were read by immunoSEQ multiplex PCR, and TCRdb kept only the in-frame ones, dropping some. The top ten clones hold about 2% of a sample with approximately 100,000 clones, 74% of them seen once. The rearrangement links TRBV7-6 to TRBJ2-2; 10 nucleotides agree with TRBD1. The source of this sequence is a human donor in good health. Sequenced input: PBMCs. The CDR3 loop reads CASSPTGGLNTGELFF. The CDR3 nucleotides read TGTGCCAGCAGCCCGACAGGGGGCCTAAACACCGGGGAGCTGTTTTTT. The entire variable domain, with the rest obtained from reference TRBV7-6 and TRBJ2-2, is as follows: GAGVSQSPRYKVTKRGQDVALRCDPISGHVSLYWYRQALGQGPEFLTYFNYEAQQDKSGLPNDRFSAERPEGSISTLTIQRTEQRDSAMYRCASSPTGGLNTGELFFGEGSRLTVL.